Below are 19 T cell receptor beta chains sequenced from a single sample in a study of blood T cell repertoires in COVID-19 (TCRdb year 2020). The library came from the immunoSEQ multiplex PCR assay. Here the immuneACCESS table is served through TCRdb, limited to in-frame sequences with V and J called. Missing clones are a known gap in these copies; in checked studies unresolved V genes cover under half, and the rest lacks a known reason. Here the sample has around 350,000 clones; 85% to 90% occur a single time. The ten largest account for less than 3.5% of the sample. Sequenced input: peripheral blood. The receptor set was obtained from a human donor in a cohort sampled during active COVID-19.

V usage is TRBV5-4 and J usage is TRBJ2-2; D might be TRBD2 (5 bases). Per the germline V gene, CDR1 is SGHNT and CDR2 is YYREEE (reference sequence). V dropped 2 bases and J dropped 6 bases, with 8 bases sitting between them. There are 13 residues in the CDR3. CDR3 residues: CASSLRGPGELFF. CDR3 in DNA: TGTGCCAGCAGCTTACGCGGGCCCGGGGAGCTGTTTTTT.

This clone was counted a few times. V and J are TRBV25-1 and TRBJ2-1; a possible D gene is TRBD2 (6 bases). Germline V CDR1 and CDR2: MGHDK, SYGVNS. The CDR3 contains 18 residues. The V and J ends lost 1 base and 0 bases respectively, with 16 bases between them. The DNA of the CDR3 is TGTGCCAGCAGTGAATCCGGGGGTAGCGGAAGCTCCTACAATGAGCAGTTCTTC. Translation gives CASSESGGSGSSYNEQFF.

This chain uses TRBV11-2 with TRBJ2-1, with TRBD1 as a possible D gene (5 bases). Trimming pared 0 bases from V and 3 bases from J, leaving 15 bases between. This CDR3 is built from 17 residues. The V gene's germline CDR1 is SGHAT and CDR2 FQNNGV. Here the CDR3 DNA reads TGTGCCAGCAGCTTAGATGGCTGGCAGGGTTACTACAATGAGCAGTTCTTC. Translating gives CASSLDGWQGYYNEQFF.

V usage is TRBV6-5 and J usage is TRBJ2-5; TRBD2 matches 8 bases. With V trimmed by 4 bases and J by 5 bases, 12 bases remained unmatched. Germline V gene sequence: CDR1 MNHEY, CDR2 SVGAGI. The CDR3 runs to 16 residues. CDR3: CASSFPSAGGGETQYF. The CDR3 DNA follows: TGTGCCAGCAGTTTCCCATCCGCGGGAGGAGGTGAGACCCAGTACTTC.

The chain links TRBV10-1 to TRBJ1-5, with D possibly TRBD1 on 5 matching bases. CDR1 and CDR2 from the germline V gene are WNHNN and SYGVQD (reference sequence). The CDR3 runs to 16 residues. Trimming shortened V by 5 bases and J by 2 bases, and 16 bases separated the two germline ends. DNA of the CDR3: TGCGCCAGCAGTCCCAATGGGCCGGGGGGCAATCAGCCCCAGCATTTT. This codes for CASSPNGPGGNQPQHF.

This rearrangement joins TRBV7-2 to TRBJ2-3, with a possible D match to TRBD1 (6 bases). V was trimmed by 5 bases and J by 1 base, leaving 13 bases between them. This CDR3 region has 15 residues. Germline CDR1 reads SGHTA; CDR2 reads FQGNSA. The CDR3 coding sequence is TGTGCCAGCAGCCCAGGGGCTAGGGGCACAGATACGCAGTATTTT. Protein sequence: CASSPGARGTDTQYF.

This clone appeared a single time. This chain uses TRBV5-6 with TRBJ1-1; 7 nucleotides agree with TRBD1. Germline CDR1 and CDR2: SGHDT and YYEEEE. The trim removed 4 bases at V and 7 bases at J, leaving 7 bases unmatched. This CDR3 is built from 13 residues. The CDR3 loop reads CASSPGTENEAFF. As DNA, the CDR3 is TGTGCCAGCAGCCCCGGGACAGAGAATGAAGCTTTCTTT.

CDR3 sequence: CASSAGTGGLAQHF. As DNA, the CDR3 is TGTGCCAGCAGCGCCGGGACAGGGGGACTGGCCCAGCATTTT. This rearrangement joins TRBV3-1 (or the pseudogene TRBV3-2) to TRBJ1-5; 11 nucleotides match TRBD1. Germline lookup yields CDR1 LGHDT and CDR2 YNNKEL (reference sequence). Trimming at V came to 5 bases and at J to 11 bases, leaving 8 bases not matched to a gene. The CDR3 has 14 residues.

The rearrangement joins TRBV10-3 to TRBJ1-1, with 11 bases identical to TRBD1. The CDR3 consists of 15 residues. CDR1 is ENHRY and CDR2 is SYGVKD in the germline V gene. V lost 4 bases and J lost 5; bases outside the gene matches: 6. The CDR3 is CAISGLDRGQTEAFF. The DNA of the CDR3 is TGTGCCATCAGTGGTCTGGACAGGGGGCAGACTGAAGCTTTCTTT.

This chain connects TRBV7-9 to TRBJ1-3; 9 bases line up with TRBD1. From germline, CDR1 is SEHNR and CDR2 FQNEAQ (reference sequence). With 5 bases clipped from V and 3 bases from J, the junction kept 11 bases outside the gene matches. The CDR3 has 17 residues. In DNA form, the CDR3 reads TGTGCCAGCAGCGGCCGGGACAGGGCCTCCGTTGGAAACACCATATATTTT. Encoded protein: CASSGRDRASVGNTIYF.

The chain links TRBV11-2 to TRBJ2-1; 12 bases map to TRBD2. Looked up from germline, CDR1 is SGHAT and CDR2 is FQNNGV. The CDR3 runs to 15 residues. The ends lost 1 base at V and 8 bases at J; junction bases unmatched: 3. The CDR3 is CASSLGLAGAYEQFF. The CDR3 DNA follows: TGTGCCAGCAGCTTAGGACTAGCGGGAGCCTATGAGCAGTTCTTC. Based on the CDR3 plus reference TRBV11-2 and TRBJ2-1, the full variable domain is EAGVAQSPRYKIIEKRQSVAFWCNPISGHATLYWYQQILGQGPKLLIQFQNNGVVDDSQLPKDRFSAERLKGVDSTLKIQPAKLEDSAVYLCASSLGLAGAYEQFFGPGTRLTVL.

This chain links TRBV24-1 with TRBJ2-7, with 9 bases fitting TRBD1. Germline CDR1 KGHDR, CDR2 SFDVKD. The length of the CDR3 is 16 residues. The trim removed 9 bases at V and 3 bases at J, leaving 14 bases unmatched. CDR3 sequence: CATPRDRASSIYEQYF. CDR3 in DNA: TGTGCCACCCCCCGGGACAGGGCCTCTAGCATCTACGAGCAGTACTTC.

The sample holds a few counts of this clone. The rearrangement uses TRBV2 and TRBJ2-7, with 9 bases lining up with TRBD1. The CDR3 is made up of 13 amino acids. V was clipped by 6 bases and J by 6 bases; unmatched bases: 6. Germline loops: CDR1 SNHLY, CDR2 FYNNEI. CDR3 loop: CASRRDRAVEQYF. The CDR3 coding sequence is TGTGCCAGCAGGCGGGACAGGGCGGTCGAGCAGTACTTC.

The count of this clone is one. V is TRBV5-1 and J is TRBJ1-2; 9 bases fit TRBD1. This CDR3 is built from 14 residues. V lost 4 bases to trimming and J lost 6 bases; unmatched junction nucleotides: 7. Looked up from germline, CDR1 is SGHRS and CDR2 is YFSETQ. The CDR3 DNA reads TGCGCCAGCAGCCAACAGGGGGCCATCGATGGCTACACCTTC. Encoded protein: CASSQQGAIDGYTF.

The J gene is TRBJ1-3, the V gene TRBV9; 10 nucleotides line up with TRBD1. J lost 4 bases, V lost 4 bases, and 5 bases had no gene match. The CDR3 spans 15 residues. Germline V gene sequence: CDR1 SGDLS, CDR2 YYNGEE. The DNA for the CDR3 is TGTGCCAGCAGCCATGGACAGGGGGTCGGAAACACCATATATTTT. Translated, it gives CASSHGQGVGNTIYF.

The gene calls are TRBV6-2 or TRBV6-3 and TRBJ2-3; weak D call: TRBD1 (6 bases). The CDR3 consists of 16 residues. The V end lost 6 bases, the J end lost 3 bases, and 19 bases lay between the germline ends. The V gene's germline CDR1 is MNHEY and CDR2 SVGEGT. The CDR3 reads CASSKIQGSETDTQYF. CDR3 sequence (DNA): TGTGCCAGCAGCAAGATCCAGGGGAGTGAAACAGATACGCAGTATTTT.

This chain connects TRBV27 to TRBJ2-3, with 7 positions matching TRBD1. This CDR3 has 15 residues. The ends lost 3 bases at V and 6 bases at J; junction bases unmatched: 9. From germline, CDR1 is MNHEY and CDR2 SMNVEV (reference sequence). CDR3 amino acids: CASSFRDSSYDTQYF. The CDR3 DNA reads as TGTGCCAGCAGTTTCCGGGACAGTTCATATGATACGCAGTATTTT.

The chain is built from TRBV3-1 (or the pseudogene TRBV3-2) and TRBJ2-3, with a weak D call TRBD2 (5 bases). The CDR3 extends over 16 amino acids. Trimming pared 4 bases from V and 1 base from J, leaving 15 bases between. Germline CDR1 is LGHDT and CDR2 is YNNKEL (reference sequence). The DNA for the CDR3 is TGTGCCAGCAGCCCCTTCGTGGCGGGCGGCACAGATACGCAGTATTTT. This sequence encodes CASSPFVAGGTDTQYF.

This sequence joins TRBV29-1 and TRBJ1-5, with TRBD1 as a possible D gene (5 bases). Per germline, CDR1 SQVTM and CDR2 ANQGSEA. CDR3 length: 15 amino acids. As DNA, the CDR3 is TGCAGATTCGTCTCCGGGACTGTTAGCAATCAGCCCCAGCATTTT. Its translation: CRFVSGTVSNQPQHF.